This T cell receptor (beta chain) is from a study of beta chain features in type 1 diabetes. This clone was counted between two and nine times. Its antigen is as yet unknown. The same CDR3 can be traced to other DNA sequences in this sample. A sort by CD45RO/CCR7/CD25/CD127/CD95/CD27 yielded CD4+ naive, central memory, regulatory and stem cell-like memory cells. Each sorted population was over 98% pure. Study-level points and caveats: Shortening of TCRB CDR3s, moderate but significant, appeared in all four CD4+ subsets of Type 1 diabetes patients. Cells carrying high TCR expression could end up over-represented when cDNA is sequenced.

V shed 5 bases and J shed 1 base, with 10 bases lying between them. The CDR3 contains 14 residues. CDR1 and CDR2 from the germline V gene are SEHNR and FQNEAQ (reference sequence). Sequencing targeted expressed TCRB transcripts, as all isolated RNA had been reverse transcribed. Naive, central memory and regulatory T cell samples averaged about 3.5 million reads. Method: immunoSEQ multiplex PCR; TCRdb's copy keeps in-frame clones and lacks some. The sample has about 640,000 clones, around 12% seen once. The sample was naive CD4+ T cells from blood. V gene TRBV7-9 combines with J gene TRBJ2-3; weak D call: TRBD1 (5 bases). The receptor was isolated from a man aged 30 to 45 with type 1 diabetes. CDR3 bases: TGTGCCAGCAGCCTCTCGACAGGCACAGATACGCAGTATTTT. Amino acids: CASSLSTGTDTQYF.